The next 28 T cell receptor beta chains were all read from a single sample in a study of cytomegalovirus exposure and HLA in healthy donors. PCR was performed using 60 Vbeta and 13 Jbeta primers. The protocol was immunoSEQ multiplex PCR, while the TCRdb copy is restricted to in-frame clones and leaves out a portion. The sample lists about 69,000 clones, 75% to 80% occurring once. The sample consisted of PBMCs. The receptors derive from a young man in good health and CMV-seronegative.

This chain connects TRBV29-1 to TRBJ2-2; 7 positions match TRBD1. Per germline, CDR1 SQVTM and CDR2 ANQGSEA. The J segment lost 5 bases and the V segment lost 6 bases, leaving 12 bases of the junction unmatched. This CDR3 region has 15 residues. Written as DNA, the CDR3 is TGCAGCGTCACACAGGGGACACCCCGGACCGGGGAGCTGTTTTTT. It encodes CSVTQGTPRTGELFF.

The chain employs TRBV10-2 and TRBJ2-1; 10 bases map to TRBD1. The CDR3 extends over 16 amino acids. The junction had 4 bases not matched to a gene; V was cut back by 3 bases and J by 2 bases. Germline V gene data show CDR1 as WSHSY and CDR2 as SAAADI. The CDR3 reads CASSDGDRGTYNEQFF. The DNA for the CDR3 is TGCGCCAGCAGTGATGGGGACAGGGGAACCTACAATGAGCAGTTCTTC.

The genes are TRBV28 and TRBJ1-2; D may be TRBD1 (6 bases). The germline gives CDR1 MDHEN, CDR2 SYDVKM. Trimming left V 2 bases short and J 4 bases short, with 11 bases between. The CDR3 is 14 residues long. CDR3 in amino acids: CASSLQGYGYGYTF. The DNA of the CDR3 is TGTGCCAGCAGTTTACAGGGGTATGGCTATGGCTACACCTTC.

V gene TRBV7-2 combines with J gene TRBJ1-6, with D uncertain. CDR1 is SGHTA, CDR2 FQGNSA, per germline. The CDR3 is 13 residues long. V gave up 7 bases and J gave up 5 bases, with 9 bases separating them. The CDR3 region has the DNA TGTGCCAGCAACAGAGAACATAATTCACCCCTCCACTTT. Its protein is CASNREHNSPLHF.

This clone has only one observation. The chain uses TRBV2 and TRBJ2-5, with D possibly TRBD1 on 6 matching bases. Trimming removed 8 bases at V and 4 bases at J, with 14 bases between. Germline V gene sequence: CDR1 SNHLY, CDR2 FYNNEI. The CDR3 consists of 13 residues. The CDR3 spells CASEAGAGETQYF. CDR3 nucleotide sequence: TGTGCCAGCGAGGCAGGGGCGGGAGAGACCCAGTACTTC.

This rearrangement joins TRBV7-9 to TRBJ2-3, with unresolved D. The CDR3 is made up of 14 amino acids. Trimming removed 1 base from V and 1 base from J, with 6 bases in between. CDR1 is SEHNR, CDR2 FQNEAQ, per germline (reference sequence). The CDR3 DNA is TGTGCCAGCAGCTTAGTTCAGGGCACAGATACGCAGTATTTT. Amino acid sequence: CASSLVQGTDTQYF.

The CDR3 nucleotides read TGCGCCAGCAGCTTGGAAGGCAGAGCGGATCAGCCCCAGCATTTT. This codes for CASSLEGRADQPQHF. The V gene is TRBV5-1, the J gene TRBJ1-5; no reliable D call. The CDR3 is made up of 15 amino acids. The germline V gene encodes CDR1 SGHRS and CDR2 YFSETQ. The V end was cut by 0 bases, the J end by 5 bases, with 12 bases between.

The chain carries TRBV18 and TRBJ2-2; 14 bases are a match to TRBD2. In germline, CDR1 is KGHSH, CDR2 LQKENI. This CDR3 is built from 19 residues. The J segment lost 2 bases and the V segment lost 3 bases, leaving 8 bases of the junction unmatched. CDR3 protein: CASSPRGLAGAYNTGELFF. The CDR3 nucleotides read TGTGCCAGCTCACCCCGGGGACTAGCGGGGGCCTACAACACCGGGGAGCTGTTTTTT.

The chain recombines TRBV7-2 with TRBJ1-5; TRBD1 is a possible D gene (6 bases). Germline loops: CDR1 SGHTA, CDR2 FQGNSA. This CDR3 comprises 15 residues. Trimming pared 5 bases from V and 3 bases from J, leaving 14 bases between. The CDR3 spells CASSPEGGFNQPQHF. The CDR3 nucleotides are TGTGCCAGCAGCCCCGAAGGGGGATTCAATCAGCCCCAGCATTTT.

This rearrangement joins TRBV6-5 to TRBJ2-5, with 8 bases lining up with TRBD2. Germline V lookup: CDR1 MNHEY, CDR2 SVGAGI. The CDR3 consists of 14 residues. J lost 3 bases, V lost 5 bases, and 5 bases had no gene match. The CDR3 nucleotides read TGTGCCAGCAGTCCCATTAGCGGGGAAGAGACCCAGTACTTC. The encoded protein is CASSPISGEETQYF.

This chain joins TRBV2 and TRBJ2-3; maybe TRBD1 (6 bases). The CDR3 covers 14 residues. In germline, CDR1 is SNHLY, CDR2 FYNNEI. The V and J ends lost 6 bases and 3 bases respectively, with 13 bases between them. The CDR3 spells CASRFRGSTDTQYF. The CDR3, as DNA: TGTGCCAGCAGATTCAGGGGTAGTACAGATACGCAGTATTTT.

The gene calls are TRBV14 and TRBJ2-7, with D possibly TRBD2 on 5 matching bases. Germline V CDR1 and CDR2: SGHDN, FVKESK. V lost 3 bases and J 4 bases, leaving 13 bases between the germline ends. The CDR3 extends over 14 amino acids. CDR3 amino acids: CASSQTIRVYEQYF. CDR3 in DNA: TGTGCCAGCAGCCAGACTATACGCGTTTACGAGCAGTACTTC.

A single count supports this clone. The chain uses TRBV7-9 and TRBJ1-4, with D hard to call. In germline, CDR1 is SEHNR, CDR2 FQNEAQ (reference sequence). This CDR3 region has 13 residues. V gave up 2 bases and J gave up 4 bases, with 5 bases separating them. In DNA, the CDR3 is TGTGCCAGCAGCTTATCCCTTAATGAAAAACTGTTTTTT. Protein: CASSLSLNEKLFF.

This clone was recorded once. The V call is TRBV27, the J call TRBJ2-7; 10 bases match TRBD1. This CDR3 spans 19 amino acids. The V segment lost 8 bases and the J segment 2 bases; nucleotides outside the gene matches: 21. From germline, CDR1 is MNHEY and CDR2 SMNVEV (reference sequence). The CDR3 loop reads CASQSRDRGWSRTTYEQYV. DNA for the CDR3: TGTGCCAGCCAATCTCGGGACAGGGGATGGTCCAGGACCACCTACGAGCAGTACGTC.

The rearrangement links TRBV5-4 to TRBJ1-2, with 8 bases that match TRBD1. Germline CDR1 and CDR2: SGHNT and YYREEE (reference sequence). The V gene end was trimmed by 3 bases and the J gene end by 4 bases; junction bases not matched to a gene: 11. The CDR3 has 16 residues. For the CDR3, the DNA is TGTGCCAGCAGCTGGAGGGGTGGCAGGGGGCCCTATGGCTACACCTTC. It codes for CASSWRGGRGPYGYTF.

This clone has a handful of counts. J is TRBJ2-2 and V is TRBV5-4, with TRBD1 matching over 9 bases. V dropped 4 bases and J dropped 5; count of bases not matched to a gene: 6. CDR1 SGHNT and CDR2 YYREEE come from the germline V gene (reference sequence). This CDR3 region has 15 residues. The CDR3 sequence: CASSQGDRATGELFF. The CDR3, as DNA: TGTGCCAGCAGCCAAGGGGACAGGGCGACCGGGGAGCTGTTTTTT.

The J gene is TRBJ2-3, the V gene TRBV10-3; 8 nucleotides align to TRBD2. The CDR3 is made up of 16 amino acids. The germline V gene has CDR1 ENHRY and CDR2 SYGVKD. Trimming took 5 bases from V and 2 from J; bases not matched to a gene: 9. The CDR3 DNA sequence: TGTGCCATCAGTCCCACTAGCGGAGGGAACACAGATACGCAGTATTTT. Its translation: CAISPTSGGNTDTQYF.

This rearrangement joins TRBV11-2 to TRBJ2-5, with 12 bases matching TRBD2. The CDR3 is 16 residues long. Trimming cost V 5 bases and J 2 bases; bases outside gene matches: 6. The V gene's germline CDR1 is SGHAT and CDR2 FQNNGV. CDR3 DNA sequence: TGTGCCAGCAGCCCTAGCGGGGGGGCGAGACAAGAGACCCAGTACTTC. Amino acid sequence: CASSPSGGARQETQYF.

This sequence joins TRBV9 and TRBJ2-7; 9 bases fit TRBD1. Germline CDR1 and CDR2: SGDLS and YYNGEE. V lost 1 base to trimming and J lost 4 bases; unmatched junction nucleotides: 6. There are 15 residues in the CDR3. The CDR3 region has the DNA TGTGCCAGCAGCGTACACACAGGGGGCGATTACGAGCAGTACTTC. Translating it yields CASSVHTGGDYEQYF.

The chain is built from TRBV7-8 and TRBJ2-7, with 10 bases identical to TRBD2. V was pared by 4 bases and J by 1 base, with 4 bases of the junction left unmatched. Per germline, CDR1 SGHVS and CDR2 FQNEAQ. The CDR3 covers 15 residues. The CDR3 DNA reads TGTGCCAGCAGCTCCAGCGGGGGGGGTTCCTACGAGCAGTACTTC. This sequence encodes CASSSSGGGSYEQYF. Complete variable domain (other parts from reference TRBV7-8 and TRBJ2-7): GAGVSQSPRYKVAKRGQDVALRCDPISGHVSLFWYQQALGQGPEFLTYFQNEAQLDKSGLPSDRFFAERPEGSVSTLKIQRTQQEDSAVYLCASSSSGGGSYEQYFGPGTRLTVT.

The rearrangement joins TRBV4-1 to TRBJ1-6, with 9 bases identical to TRBD1. The J segment lost 0 bases and the V segment lost 0 bases, leaving 6 bases of the junction unmatched. Germline V CDR1 and CDR2: MGHRA, YSYEKL. The CDR3 has 19 residues. CDR3 nucleotides: TGCGCCAGCAGCCAAGATATGACAGGGGGTGCCTCCTATAATTCACCCCTCCACTTT. As protein: CASSQDMTGGASYNSPLHF.

V usage is TRBV28 and J usage is TRBJ1-2; D is unclear. V lost 1 base, J lost 0 bases, and 6 bases lay in between. The CDR3 covers 14 residues. Germline lookup yields CDR1 MDHEN and CDR2 SYDVKM. Here the CDR3 DNA reads TGTGCCAGCAGTTTATACGGGACTAACTATGGCTACACCTTC. It codes for CASSLYGTNYGYTF.

This chain uses TRBV4-1 with TRBJ2-7, with 7 bases that match TRBD1. Germline CDR1 and CDR2: MGHRA and YSYEKL. V lost 4 bases to trimming and J lost 4 bases; unmatched junction nucleotides: 7. The CDR3 is made up of 14 amino acids. For the CDR3, the DNA is TGCGCCAGCAGCCCGGGGCAGGGGGAATACGAGCAGTACTTC. Its protein is CASSPGQGEYEQYF.

The chain combines TRBV4-1 with TRBJ2-7; possibly TRBD1 for D (6 bases). Germline CDR1 reads MGHRA; CDR2 reads YSYEKL. Trimming stripped 3 bases from V and 1 base from J, with 13 bases between. The CDR3 contains 15 residues. CDR3 amino acids: CASSQDSGESYEQYF. As DNA, the CDR3 is TGCGCCAGCAGCCAGGACAGTGGGGAGTCCTACGAGCAGTACTTC.

The CDR3 spells CASSLSGTGLHQPQHF. In nucleotides, the CDR3 is TGTGCCAGCAGTTTATCGGGGACAGGGTTACATCAGCCCCAGCATTTT. The rearrangement joins TRBV27 to TRBJ1-5; 9 bases agree with TRBD1. The CDR3 spans 16 residues. Germline V gene lookup returns CDR1 MNHEY and CDR2 SMNVEV (reference sequence). V trimming: 0 bases; J trimming: 5 bases; junction bases outside the gene matches: 5.

This chain joins TRBV5-1 and TRBJ1-5, with unresolved D. V was shortened by 5 bases and J by 5 bases, with 17 bases between the two germline ends. This CDR3 comprises 15 residues. The germline V gene has CDR1 SGHRS and CDR2 YFSETQ. In DNA form, the CDR3 reads TGCGCCAGCAGTCAAGATCGCGACTTAGATCAGCCCCAGCATTTT. It is translated as CASSQDRDLDQPQHF.

As for this clone: At one of its ends the junction is not consistent with the germline gene, which may arise from a read error. This chain connects TRBV4-1 to TRBJ2-3, with TRBD1 as a possible D gene (6 bases). Germline loops: CDR1 MGHRA, CDR2 YSYEKL. The length of the CDR3 is 17 residues. The CDR3 spells CASRHQLAPLETGTQYF. CDR3 nucleotides: TGCGCCAGCAGACATCAGTTAGCACCCCTGGAGACAGGTACGCAGTATTTT.

The rearrangement uses TRBV5-1 and TRBJ1-2; the match to TRBD1 covers 8 bases. The CDR3 loop spans 15 amino acids. Germline lookup yields CDR1 SGHRS and CDR2 YFSETQ. V was pared by 0 bases and J by 7 bases, with 8 bases of the junction left unmatched. As DNA, the CDR3 is TGCGCCAGCAGCTTGGCTTGGACAGGGTCGGGTGGCTACACCTTC. The encoded protein is CASSLAWTGSGGYTF.